This TCR beta chain was identified in a study of T-cell memory formation after mild COVID-19. Whole-study context: Most TCR clusters belonged to a single donor.

Study-wide results and limits: The authors did not confirm SARS-CoV-2 specificity of second-wave clones peaking day 37. Clones that contracted from day 15 to 85 had balanced CD4/CD8; later expanders were CD4+ biased.

5'RACE primed from the constant segment yielded TCR alpha and TCR beta cDNA libraries bearing sample barcodes and UMIs. One entry per CDR3 protein results from TCRdb running MiXCR on the 5' RACE reads. The profile covers over 55,000 distinct CDR3 sequences, with more than 8% appearing a single time and 1.2% taken by the ten largest. Only a few counts were recorded for this clonotype. The antigen remains undetermined. Germline CDR1 reads SEHNR; CDR2 reads FQNEAQ (reference sequence). The CDR3 spans 14 residues. J was trimmed by 8 bases and V by 2 bases; bases with no gene match: 0. Sequencing was carried out using PBMCs or a T cell subset sorted from them (not recorded which). The sequence was collected from a man younger than 35 who had mild COVID-19 (a few samples of this study predate the infection). Cell type and time point are not known. This chain joins TRBV7-9 and TRBJ2-1, with 13 bases lining up with TRBD2. The CDR3 DNA reads as TGTGCCAGCAGCTTAACTAGCGGGGGGGATGAGCAGTTCTTC. As protein: CASSLTSGGDEQFF.